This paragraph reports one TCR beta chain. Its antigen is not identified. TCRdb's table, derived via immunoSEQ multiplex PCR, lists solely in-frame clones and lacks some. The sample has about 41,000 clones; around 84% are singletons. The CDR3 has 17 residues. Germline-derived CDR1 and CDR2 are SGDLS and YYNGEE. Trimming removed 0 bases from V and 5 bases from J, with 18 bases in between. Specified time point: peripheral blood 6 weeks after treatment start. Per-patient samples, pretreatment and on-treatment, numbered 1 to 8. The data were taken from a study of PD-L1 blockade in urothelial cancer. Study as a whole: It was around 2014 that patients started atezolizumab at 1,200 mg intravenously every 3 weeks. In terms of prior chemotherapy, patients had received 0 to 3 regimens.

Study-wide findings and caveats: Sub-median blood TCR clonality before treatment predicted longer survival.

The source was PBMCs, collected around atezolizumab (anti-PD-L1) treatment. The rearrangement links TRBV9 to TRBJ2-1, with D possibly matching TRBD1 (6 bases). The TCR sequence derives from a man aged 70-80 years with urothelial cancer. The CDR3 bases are TGTGCCAGCAGCGTAGGTCGTGGCAGGGGTGAGAACAATGAGCAGTTCTTC. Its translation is CASSVGRGRGENNEQFF.